This note documents a single TCR beta chain sequence. This table comes from immunoSEQ multiplex PCR, and its TCRdb copy is limited to in-frame clones, with some not included. The sample lists 250,000 to 300,000 clones, approximately 91% occurring once. V lost 5 bases, J lost 3 bases, and 19 bases lay in between. This CDR3 contains 16 residues. CDR1 is SGHTA and CDR2 is FQGTGA in the germline V gene. These data originate in a study of blood T cell repertoires in COVID-19. The chain is built from TRBV7-3 and TRBJ1-1, with D possibly TRBD1 on 5 matching bases. Sequencing input: PBMCs or T cells enriched from blood (not recorded which). The clonotype was recovered from a woman in her twenties or thirties who had recovered from COVID-19. The CDR3 DNA reads TGTGCCAGCAGCCCCCCATCGGGACTGCGGGACACTGAAGCTTTCTTT. This gives the protein CASSPPSGLRDTEAFF.